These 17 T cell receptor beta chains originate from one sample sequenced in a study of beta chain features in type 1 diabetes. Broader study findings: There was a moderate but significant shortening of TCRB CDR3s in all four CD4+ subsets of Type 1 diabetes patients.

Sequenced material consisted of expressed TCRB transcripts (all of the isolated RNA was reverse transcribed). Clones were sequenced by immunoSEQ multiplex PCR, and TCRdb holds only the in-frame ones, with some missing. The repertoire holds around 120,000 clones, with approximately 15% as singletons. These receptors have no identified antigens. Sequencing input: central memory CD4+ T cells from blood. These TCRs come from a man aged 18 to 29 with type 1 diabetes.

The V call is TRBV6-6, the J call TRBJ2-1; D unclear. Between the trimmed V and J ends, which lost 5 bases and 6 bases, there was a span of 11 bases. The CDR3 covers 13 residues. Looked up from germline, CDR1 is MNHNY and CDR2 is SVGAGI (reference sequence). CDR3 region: CASSATSTNEQFF. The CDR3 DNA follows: TGTGCCAGCAGTGCAACCTCTACCAATGAGCAGTTCTTC.

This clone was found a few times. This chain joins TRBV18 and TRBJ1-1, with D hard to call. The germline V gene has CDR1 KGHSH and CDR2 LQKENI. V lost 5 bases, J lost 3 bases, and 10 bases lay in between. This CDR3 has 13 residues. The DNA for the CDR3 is TGTGCCAGCTCATTTTACGGGTACACTGAAGCTTTCTTT. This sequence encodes CASSFYGYTEAFF.

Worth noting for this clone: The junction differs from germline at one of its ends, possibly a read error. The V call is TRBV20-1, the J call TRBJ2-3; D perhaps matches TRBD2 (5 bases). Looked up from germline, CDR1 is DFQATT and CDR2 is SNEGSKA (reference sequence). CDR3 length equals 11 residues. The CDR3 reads CSARDYGTQYF. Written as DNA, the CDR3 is TGCAGTGCCAGAGACTATGGTACGCAGTATTTT.

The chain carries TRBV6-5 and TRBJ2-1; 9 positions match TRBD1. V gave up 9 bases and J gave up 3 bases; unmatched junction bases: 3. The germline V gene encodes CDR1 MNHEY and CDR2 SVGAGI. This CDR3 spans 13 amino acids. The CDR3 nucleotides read TGTGCCAGGCCGGGACAGGGCTACAATGAGCAGTTCTTC. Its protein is CARPGQGYNEQFF.

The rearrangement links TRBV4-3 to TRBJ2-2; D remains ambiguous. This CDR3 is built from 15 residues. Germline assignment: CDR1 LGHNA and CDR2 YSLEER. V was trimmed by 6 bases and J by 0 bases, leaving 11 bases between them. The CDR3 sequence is CASSLQFSNTGELFF. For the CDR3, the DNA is TGCGCCAGCAGTTTACAGTTTTCGAACACCGGGGAGCTGTTTTTT.

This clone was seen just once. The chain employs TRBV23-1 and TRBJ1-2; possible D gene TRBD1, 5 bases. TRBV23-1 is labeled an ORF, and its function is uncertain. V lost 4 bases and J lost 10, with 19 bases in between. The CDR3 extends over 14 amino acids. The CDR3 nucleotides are TGCGCCAGCAGTCCACCAAGGCCGGGGCCACCCTACACCTTC. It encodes CASSPPRPGPPYTF.

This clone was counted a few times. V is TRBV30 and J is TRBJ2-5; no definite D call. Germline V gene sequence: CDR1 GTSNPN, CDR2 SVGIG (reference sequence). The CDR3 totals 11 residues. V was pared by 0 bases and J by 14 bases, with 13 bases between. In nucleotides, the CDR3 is TGTGCCTGGAGTGTCAGCCCGAGTACATACTTC. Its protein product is CAWSVSPSTYF.

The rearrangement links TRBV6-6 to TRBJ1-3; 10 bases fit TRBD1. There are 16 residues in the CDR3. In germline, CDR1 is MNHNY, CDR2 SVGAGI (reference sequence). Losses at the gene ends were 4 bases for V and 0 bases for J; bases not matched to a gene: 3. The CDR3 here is CASSSRTGGSGNTIYF. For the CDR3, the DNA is TGTGCCAGCAGTTCTCGGACAGGGGGCTCTGGAAACACCATATATTTT.

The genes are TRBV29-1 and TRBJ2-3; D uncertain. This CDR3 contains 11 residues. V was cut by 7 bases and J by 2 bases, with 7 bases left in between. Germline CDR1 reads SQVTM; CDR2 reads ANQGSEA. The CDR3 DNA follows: TGCAGCGCAACCGTCACAGATACGCAGTATTTT. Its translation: CSATVTDTQYF.

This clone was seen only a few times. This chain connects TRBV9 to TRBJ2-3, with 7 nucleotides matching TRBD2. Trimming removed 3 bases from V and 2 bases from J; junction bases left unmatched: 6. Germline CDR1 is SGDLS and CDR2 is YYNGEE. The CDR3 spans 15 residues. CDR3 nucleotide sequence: TGTGCCAGCAGCGCCGGGACTAAAGACACAGATACGCAGTATTTT. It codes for CASSAGTKDTDTQYF. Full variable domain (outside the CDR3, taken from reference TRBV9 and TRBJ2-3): DSGVTQTPKHLITATGQRVTLRCSPRSGDLSVYWYQQSLDQGLQFLIQYYNGEERAKGNILERFSAQQFPDLHSELNLSSLELGDSALYFCASSAGTKDTDTQYFGPGTRLTVL.

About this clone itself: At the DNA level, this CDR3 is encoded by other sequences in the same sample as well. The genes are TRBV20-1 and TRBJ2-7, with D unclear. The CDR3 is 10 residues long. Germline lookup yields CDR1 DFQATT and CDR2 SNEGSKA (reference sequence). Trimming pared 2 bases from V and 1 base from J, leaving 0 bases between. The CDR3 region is CSARSYEQYF. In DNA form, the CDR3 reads TGCAGTGCTAGATCCTACGAGCAGTACTTC.

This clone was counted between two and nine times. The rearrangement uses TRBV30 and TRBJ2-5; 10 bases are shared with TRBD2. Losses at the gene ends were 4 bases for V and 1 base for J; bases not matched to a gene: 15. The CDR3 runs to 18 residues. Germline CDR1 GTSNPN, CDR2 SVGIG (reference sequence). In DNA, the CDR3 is TGTGCCTGGATGACCGGGACTAGCGTATTCTCAATCCAAGAGACCCAGTACTTC. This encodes CAWMTGTSVFSIQETQYF.

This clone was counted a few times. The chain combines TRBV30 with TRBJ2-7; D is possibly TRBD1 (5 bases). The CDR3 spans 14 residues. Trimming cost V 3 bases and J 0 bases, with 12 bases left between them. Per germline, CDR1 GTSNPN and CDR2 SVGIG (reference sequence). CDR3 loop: CAWSQLTGSYEQYF. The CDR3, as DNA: TGTGCCTGGAGCCAACTTACAGGCTCCTACGAGCAGTACTTC.

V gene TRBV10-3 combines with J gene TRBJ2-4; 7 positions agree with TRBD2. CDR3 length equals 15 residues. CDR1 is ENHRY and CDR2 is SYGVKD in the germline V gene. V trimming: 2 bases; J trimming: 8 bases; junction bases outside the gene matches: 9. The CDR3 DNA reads TGTGCCATCAGTGAGGCGGCTAGCGGTCCCGACATTCAGTACTTC. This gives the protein CAISEAASGPDIQYF.

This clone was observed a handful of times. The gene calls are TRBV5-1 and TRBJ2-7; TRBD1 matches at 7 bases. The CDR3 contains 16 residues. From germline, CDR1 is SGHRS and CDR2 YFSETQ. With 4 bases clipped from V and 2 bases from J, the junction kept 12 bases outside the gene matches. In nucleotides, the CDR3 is TGCGCCAGCAGCCCCTCGGGACAGTTGGGGGCCTACGAGCAGTACTTC. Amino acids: CASSPSGQLGAYEQYF. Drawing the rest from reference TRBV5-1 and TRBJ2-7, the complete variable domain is KAGVTQTPRYLIKTRGQQVTLSCSPISGHRSVSWYQQTPGQGLQFLFEYFSETQRNKGNFPGRFSGRQFSNSRSEMNVSTLELGDSALYLCASSPSGQLGAYEQYFGPGTRLTVT.

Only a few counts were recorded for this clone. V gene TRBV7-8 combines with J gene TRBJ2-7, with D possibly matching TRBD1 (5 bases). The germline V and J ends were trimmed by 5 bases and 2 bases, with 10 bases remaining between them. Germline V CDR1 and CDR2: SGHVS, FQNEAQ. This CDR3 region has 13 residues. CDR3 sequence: CASSGAVAYEQYF. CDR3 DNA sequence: TGTGCCAGCAGCGGGGCTGTGGCCTACGAGCAGTACTTC.

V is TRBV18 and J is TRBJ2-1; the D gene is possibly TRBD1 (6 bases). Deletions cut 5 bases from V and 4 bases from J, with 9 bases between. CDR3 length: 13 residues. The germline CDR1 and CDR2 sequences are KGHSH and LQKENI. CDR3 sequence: CASSSQGYNEQFF. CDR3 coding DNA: TGTGCCAGCTCATCCCAGGGGTACAATGAGCAGTTCTTC.